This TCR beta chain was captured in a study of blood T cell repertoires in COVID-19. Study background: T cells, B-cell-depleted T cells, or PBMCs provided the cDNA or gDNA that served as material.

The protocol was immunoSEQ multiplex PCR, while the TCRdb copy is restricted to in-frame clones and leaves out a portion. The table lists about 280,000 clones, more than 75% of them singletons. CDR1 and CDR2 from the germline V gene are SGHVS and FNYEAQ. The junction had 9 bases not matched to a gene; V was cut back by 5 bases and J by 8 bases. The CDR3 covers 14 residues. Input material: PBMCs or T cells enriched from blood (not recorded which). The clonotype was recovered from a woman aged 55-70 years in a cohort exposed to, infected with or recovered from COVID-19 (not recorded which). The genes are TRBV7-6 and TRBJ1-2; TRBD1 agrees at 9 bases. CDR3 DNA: TGTGCCAGCAGCGCTGGGACAGGGTTTGAGGGCTACACCTTC. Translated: CASSAGTGFEGYTF.